A selection of T cell receptor beta chains follows, all from one sample in a study of T cell responses to AZD1222 COVID-19 vaccine. Sequencing was performed with immunoSEQ multiplex PCR; in TCRdb, only in-frame clones are kept and a portion is missing. This sample yields 250,000 to 300,000 clones, of which 90% to 95% are seen a single time; approximately 0.52% belongs to the top ten. Specimen: peripheral blood, collected 28 days after the second AZD1222 dose. These receptors were collected from an adult who received the AZD1222 COVID-19 vaccine. CDR3s leave out the opening cysteine and the closing phenylalanine or tryptophan. The D gene is left open where the match is weak.

D gene	V gene	J gene	CDR3 protein
.	TRBV6-5	TRBJ2-7	ASSYSASTTYEQY
.	TRBV30	TRBJ1-2	AWSAANYGYT
TRBD1	TRBV7-9	TRBJ1-2	ASSLREDRGYGYT
.	TRBV7-3	TRBJ1-2	ASSSQTYRVYGYT
TRBD1	TRBV4-1	TRBJ1-6	ASRLGTDNSPLH
.	TRBV18	TRBJ1-2	ASSPSFGDTVNYGYT
.	TRBV6-5	TRBJ2-7	ASTGDGYEQY
TRBD2	TRBV5-1	TRBJ2-2	ASSLGGLAGSTGELF
.	TRBV25-1	TRBJ2-7	ASRSDRSRAYEQY
TRBD1	TRBV3-1/TRBV3-2	TRBJ1-1	ASSQGMTGLGTEAF
.	TRBV7-9	TRBJ2-4	ASSLEVDWGAKNIQY
.	TRBV5-1	TRBJ1-1	ASSAEWNTEAF
TRBD1	TRBV20-1	TRBJ1-1	SARGDSEAF
.	TRBV7-9	TRBJ1-6	ASSSGGVQLNSPLH
.	TRBV6-2/TRBV6-3	TRBJ1-4	ASSQVYPAQDENEKLF
.	TRBV5-6	TRBJ2-1	ASRRGGTGSYNEQF
.	TRBV5-1	TRBJ1-2	ASSPLFDYGYT
.	TRBV5-3	TRBJ1-5	ARSPTRQPQH
TRBD2	TRBV5-4	TRBJ2-3	ASSGLAGGPNTDTQY
.	TRBV5-1	TRBJ2-5	ASSFESKTQY
.	TRBV12-5	TRBJ2-5	ASAYLTGVGQETQY
.	TRBV11-2	TRBJ2-1	ASSLGEQF
.	TRBV30	TRBJ2-6	AWSKRWGAGATSGANVLT
.	TRBV24-1	TRBJ1-2	ATSEAVFYGYT
.	TRBV3-1/TRBV3-2	TRBJ2-2	ASSQLFIAGELF
.	TRBV11-2	TRBJ1-1	ASSLQGYTEAF
.	TRBV6-2/TRBV6-3	TRBJ1-5	ASSYLSHQPQH
.	TRBV21-1	TRBJ2-1	ASSKEGGRGNEQF
.	TRBV28	TRBJ2-7	ASSLLVDEQY
.	TRBV27	TRBJ2-2	ASSLAVGELF
.	TRBV19	TRBJ1-4	ASSPPGEKLF
.	TRBV29-1	TRBJ2-1	SVDSQISYNEQF
.	TRBV5-8	TRBJ1-2	ASRPGYT
.	TRBV11-1	TRBJ2-3	ASSRDGTDTQY
.	TRBV19	TRBJ1-2	ASSESPNYGYT
.	TRBV20-1	TRBJ2-1	SARKYNEQF
TRBD1	TRBV7-8	TRBJ2-2	ASSATGGVVRSGELF
.	TRBV12-3/TRBV12-4	TRBJ1-2	ASSVDIYGYT
.	TRBV4-1	TRBJ1-4	ASSQDRGALGEKLF
TRBD1	TRBV7-3	TRBJ2-3	ASAGQGAPDTQY
.	TRBV28	TRBJ2-1	ASSQFNEQF
TRBD2	TRBV3-1/TRBV3-2	TRBJ2-1	ASSHTGTSGYNEQF
.	TRBV5-4	TRBJ1-4	ASSSKRETNEKLF
TRBD1	TRBV27	TRBJ1-2	ASSPGQGAGYGYT
.	TRBV20-1	TRBJ1-2	TLVGINGYT
.	TRBV3-1/TRBV3-2	TRBJ2-3	ASSRNVHGQY
TRBD1	TRBV18	TRBJ1-2	ASSPRQGMYGYT
.	TRBV10-3	TRBJ2-7	ASHRDINYEQY
TRBD1	TRBV28	TRBJ1-5	ASSPSGGYSNQPQH
.	TRBV5-1	TRBJ2-3	ASLRGGSTDTQY
.	TRBV4-2	TRBJ2-7	ASSHTDGYEQY